This entry describes one T cell receptor (beta chain). Its target is unknown. The source of the sample is a study of blood T cells in healthy people across ages. Across the study: Per two T cells, about one barcoded beta molecule was captured through template switching.

Germline loops: CDR1 SEHNR, CDR2 FQNEAQ (reference sequence). V was pared by 10 bases and J by 5 bases, with 3 bases between. CDR3 length: 8 amino acids. General study findings and limits: One million T cells yielded diversity estimates that were considered underestimates.

Primed by a sample-barcoded 5' primer and a J-beta primer mix, a second PCR proceeded for roughly 6 to 12 cycles. MiXCR, applied by TCRdb to the 5' RACE reads, yields one record per CDR3 protein. The sample holds around 850,000 distinct CDR3 sequences; 35% to 40% are singletons and the top ten take around 13%. Each sample used at least 6 million PBMCs. The chain couples TRBV7-9 to TRBJ2-7; the D is unclear. Sequencing was performed on blood. This receptor was taken from a man aged 18 to 29 in good health. The CDR3 spells CATNEQYF. In DNA form, the CDR3 reads TGTGCCACCAACGAGCAGTACTTC.